The 17 T cell receptor beta chains reported below all come from one sample, sequenced in a study of early stage breast cancer tumors (dated by TCRdb to 2015 to 2018). Library prep was done by the immunoSEQ multiplex PCR assay. The table comes from immuneACCESS by way of TCRdb, which keeps in-frame sequences with V and J called. Part of the clones is missing from these tables; in studies checked, under half for an unresolved V gene and the rest for unknown reasons. The sample contains about 28,000 clones, roughly 80% of them found a single time. In total, the top ten clones hold roughly 13% of the sample. Sequencing was performed on blood. These receptor sequences come from a person in their sixties with breast cancer.

The chain has TRBV4-3 and TRBJ2-5; the match to TRBD2 covers 12 bases. The V and J ends lost 2 bases and 5 bases, in that order; junction bases with no gene match: 0. CDR3 size: 14 residues. Germline V gene data show CDR1 as LGHNA and CDR2 as YSLEER. CDR3 DNA sequence: TGCGCCAGCAGCCAAACTAGCGGGAGGGAGACCCAGTACTTC. Translating gives CASSQTSGRETQYF.

This clone appeared once. V and J are TRBV5-4 and TRBJ2-6; 11 bases map to TRBD1. Germline V gives CDR1 SGHNT, CDR2 YYREEE (reference sequence). J was trimmed by 2 bases and V by 3 bases; bases with no gene match: 4. The CDR3 extends over 17 amino acids. The CDR3 sequence: CASSSPGQGAGANVLTF. The CDR3 DNA is TGTGCCAGCAGCTCTCCGGGACAGGGGGCTGGGGCCAACGTCCTGACTTTC. The entire variable domain, with the rest obtained from reference TRBV5-4 and TRBJ2-6, is as follows: ETGVTQSPTHLIKTRGQQVTLRCSSQSGHNTVSWYQQALGQGPQFIFQYYREEENGRGNFPPRFSGLQFPNYSSELNVNALELDDSALYLCASSSPGQGAGANVLTFGAGSRLTVL.

The chain recombines TRBV18 with TRBJ2-7; TRBD1 might be the D (5 bases). The V end was cut by 5 bases, the J end by 0 bases, with 11 bases between. Germline CDR1 reads KGHSH; CDR2 reads LQKENI. This CDR3 contains 14 residues. CDR3 residues: CASSLMTASYEQYF. CDR3 coding DNA: TGTGCCAGCTCATTGATGACAGCCTCCTACGAGCAGTACTTC.

V is TRBV5-6 and J is TRBJ2-7; TRBD1 is a possible D gene (5 bases). Per the germline V gene, CDR1 is SGHDT and CDR2 is YYEEEE. Trimming shortened V by 4 bases and J by 3 bases, and 17 bases separated the two germline ends. This CDR3 is built from 15 residues. The CDR3 loop reads CASSTAPGKGYEQYF. The CDR3, as DNA: TGTGCCAGCAGCACTGCGCCAGGGAAGGGCTACGAGCAGTACTTC.

This clone was counted between two and nine times. J is TRBJ2-3 and V is TRBV4-2; 13 nucleotides line up with TRBD2. Germline CDR1 and CDR2: LGHNA and YNFKEQ. The J segment lost 4 bases and the V segment lost 2 bases, leaving 6 bases of the junction unmatched. This CDR3 is built from 17 residues. The CDR3 bases are TGTGCCAGCAGCCAACATCCGGGACTAGCGGGACCAGATACGCAGTATTTT. Translating it yields CASSQHPGLAGPDTQYF.

The chain recombines TRBV28 with TRBJ1-2; tentative D call: TRBD1 (6 bases). V shed 5 bases and J shed 4 bases, with 14 bases lying between them. The CDR3 length is 14 residues. Germline values: CDR1 MDHEN, CDR2 SYDVKM. CDR3 bases: TGTGCCAGCAGTCTTTCACAGGGCCTCTATGGCTACACCTTC. Encoded protein: CASSLSQGLYGYTF.

This clone appeared a few times. This chain uses TRBV18 with TRBJ1-4; 7 nucleotides agree with TRBD1. CDR1 and CDR2 (germline): KGHSH, LQKENI. The CDR3 loop spans 15 amino acids. Germline trimming cut 4 bases from V and 6 bases from J; bases unmatched to any gene: 8. DNA for the CDR3: TGTGCCAGCTCACAAAACAGGGGACGCGATGAAAAACTGTTTTTT. This translates into CASSQNRGRDEKLFF.

V is TRBV6-6 and J is TRBJ1-5; 9 bases are shared with TRBD1. The CDR3 runs to 13 residues. Germline CDR1 and CDR2: MNHNY and SVGAGI (reference sequence). With V trimmed by 10 bases and J by 6 bases, 7 bases remained unmatched. CDR3 DNA sequence: TGTGCCACCATGACAGGGGGTACTCAGCCCCAGCATTTT. It codes for CATMTGGTQPQHF.

This chain links TRBV29-1 with TRBJ1-3, with a tentative D call TRBD1 (5 bases). CDR1 is SQVTM and CDR2 is ANQGSEA in the germline V gene. The CDR3 consists of 14 residues. Trimming cost V 6 bases and J 0 bases, with 12 bases left between them. DNA of the CDR3: TGCAGCGTAAGGGACTCCGGCTCTGGAAACACCATATATTTT. Its protein is CSVRDSGSGNTIYF.

The chain joins TRBV9 to TRBJ2-7; 9 bases line up with TRBD1. CDR3 length equals 14 residues. Germline CDR1 SGDLS, CDR2 YYNGEE. Losses at the gene ends were 2 bases for V and 7 bases for J; bases not matched to a gene: 7. DNA for the CDR3: TGTGCCAGCAGCGTGGCGGGACAGGGATGGGAGCAGTACTTC. It translates to CASSVAGQGWEQYF.

The V gene is TRBV28, the J gene TRBJ1-4, with 10 bases aligning to TRBD1. Per the germline V gene, CDR1 is MDHEN and CDR2 is SYDVKM. Germline trimming cut 6 bases from V and 5 bases from J; bases unmatched to any gene: 3. The CDR3 length is 14 residues. Here the CDR3 reads CASRGQGGNEKLFF. The CDR3 coding sequence is TGTGCCAGCAGAGGACAGGGGGGAAATGAAAAACTGTTTTTT. Full variable domain (rest looked up from reference TRBV28 and TRBJ1-4): DVKVTQSSRYLVKRTGEKVFLECVQDMDHENMFWYRQDPGLGLRLIYFSYDVKMKEKGDIPEGYSVSREKKERFSLILESASTNQTSMYLCASRGQGGNEKLFFGSGTQLSVL.

This clone appeared once. The rearrangement links TRBV19 to TRBJ1-4, with 10 bases aligning to TRBD1. CDR3 length equals 15 residues. Germline CDR1 and CDR2: LNHDA and SQIVND (reference sequence). V gave up 5 bases and J gave up 8 bases; unmatched junction bases: 8. CDR3 sequence (DNA): TGTGCCAGTAGTCCTACCGGGACAGGGGTAGAAAAACTGTTTTTT. Its translation is CASSPTGTGVEKLFF.

This chain connects TRBV9 to TRBJ2-7; 9 nucleotides match TRBD1. J was trimmed by 6 bases and V by 4 bases; bases with no gene match: 11. This CDR3 has 15 residues. CDR1 and CDR2 from the germline V gene are SGDLS and YYNGEE. Written as DNA, the CDR3 is TGTGCCAGCAGCCACGAGATTGCGGACAGGGGCGAGCAGTACTTC. Residues: CASSHEIADRGEQYF. Full variable domain (rest looked up from reference TRBV9 and TRBJ2-7): DSGVTQTPKHLITATGQRVTLRCSPRSGDLSVYWYQQSLDQGLQFLIQYYNGEERAKGNILERFSAQQFPDLHSELNLSSLELGDSALYFCASSHEIADRGEQYFGPGTRLTVT.

The rearrangement uses TRBV7-2 and TRBJ1-5; a possible D gene is TRBD1 (5 bases). V was trimmed by 3 bases and J by 4 bases, leaving 13 bases between them. The CDR3 totals 15 residues. Per the germline V gene, CDR1 is SGHTA and CDR2 is FQGNSA. The CDR3 bases are TGTGCCAGCAGCTTGGGGGGGGTCGAAAATCAGCCCCAGCATTTT. This translates into CASSLGGVENQPQHF.

This clone was found a few times. The chain carries TRBV27 and TRBJ1-5; D perhaps matches TRBD1 (6 bases). Germline assignment: CDR1 MNHEY and CDR2 SMNVEV (reference sequence). The CDR3 runs 12 residues. V lost 5 bases, J lost 12 bases, and 14 bases lay in between. The DNA of the CDR3 is TGTGCCAGCAGTACTCGAGGACAGAGCCAGCATTTT. Encoded protein: CASSTRGQSQHF.

The chain combines TRBV25-1 with TRBJ2-2, with 9 bases fitting TRBD2. The CDR3 runs to 17 residues. Losses at the gene ends were 3 bases for V and 1 base for J; bases not matched to a gene: 6. The V gene's germline CDR1 is MGHDK and CDR2 SYGVNS. CDR3 loop: CASSELAGVGNTGELFF. The DNA for the CDR3 is TGTGCCAGCAGTGAGTTAGCGGGAGTCGGGAACACCGGGGAGCTGTTTTTT.

The gene calls are TRBV9 and TRBJ2-1, with TRBD2 identical over 8 bases. Germline lookup yields CDR1 SGDLS and CDR2 YYNGEE. Trimming at V came to 0 bases and at J to 6 bases, leaving 2 bases not matched to a gene. The CDR3 contains 14 residues. CDR3 amino acids: CASSVEGTSNEQFF. CDR3 sequence (DNA): TGTGCCAGCAGCGTAGAGGGGACTAGCAATGAGCAGTTCTTC.